This TCR beta chain was sequenced during a study of blood T cells in healthy people across ages. Between the trimmed V and J ends, which lost 0 bases and 4 bases, there was a span of 11 bases. The CDR3 contains 15 residues. Germline values: CDR1 SGHTS, CDR2 YDEGEE. The second PCR ran 7 to 11 cycles with a sample-barcoded 5' primer and J-beta primers. Each cDNA was tagged by a template-switch adaptor containing 12 random nucleotides. Researchers report that each sample yielded at least 3 million CDR3-containing paired-end reads. TCRdb processed the 5' RACE reads anew with MiXCR; each CDR3 protein has one entry. The sample records just over 800,000 distinct CDR3 sequences, roughly 60% being singletons.

The gene calls are TRBV5-8 and TRBJ1-5; D gene uncertain. Sample: blood. The clonotype originates from a man aged 25-45 years in good health. CDR3 region: CASSLGETLNQPQHF. In DNA, the CDR3 is TGTGCCAGCAGCTTGGGAGAAACCCTGAATCAGCCCCAGCATTTT.